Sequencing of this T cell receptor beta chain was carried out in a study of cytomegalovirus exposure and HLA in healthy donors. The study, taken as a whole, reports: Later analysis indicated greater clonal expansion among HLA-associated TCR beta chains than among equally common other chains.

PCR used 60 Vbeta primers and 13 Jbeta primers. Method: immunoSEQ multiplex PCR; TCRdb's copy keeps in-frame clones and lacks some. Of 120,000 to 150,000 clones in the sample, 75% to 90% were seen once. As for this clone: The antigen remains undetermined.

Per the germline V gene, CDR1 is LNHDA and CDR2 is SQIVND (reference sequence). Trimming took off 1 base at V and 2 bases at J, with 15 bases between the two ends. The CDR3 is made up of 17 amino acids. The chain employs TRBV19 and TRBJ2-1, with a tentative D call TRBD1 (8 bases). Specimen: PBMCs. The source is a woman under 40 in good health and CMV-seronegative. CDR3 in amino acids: CASSIGGGTGTYNEQFF. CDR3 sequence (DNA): TGTGCCAGTAGTATAGGGGGGGGGACAGGAACCTACAATGAGCAGTTCTTC.